The 22 T cell receptor beta chains given below trace back to one sample, sequenced in a study of blood T cell repertoires in COVID-19 (TCRdb year 2020). Libraries were made using the immunoSEQ multiplex PCR assay. Here the immuneACCESS table is served through TCRdb, limited to in-frame sequences with V and J called. Missing clones are a known gap in these copies; in checked studies unresolved V genes cover under half, and the rest lacks a known reason. A total of approximately 140,000 clones appear in this sample, roughly 87% of them only once. 3.5% to 5% of the sample is taken by the ten largest. Sequencing used peripheral blood. The receptors stem from a woman aged 60-70 years with active or convalescent COVID-19.

This clone was found once. The chain uses TRBV24-1 and TRBJ1-2; 8 positions match TRBD1. V gave up 2 bases and J gave up 8 bases; unmatched junction bases: 3. Germline lookup yields CDR1 KGHDR and CDR2 SFDVKD. The CDR3 extends over 13 amino acids. CDR3: CATSDWTGSGYTF. The CDR3 DNA reads TGTGCCACCAGTGATTGGACAGGGAGCGGCTACACCTTC.

The gene calls are TRBV2 and TRBJ2-2; 7 nucleotides align to TRBD1. CDR1 SNHLY and CDR2 FYNNEI come from the germline V gene. The CDR3 loop spans 13 amino acids. With V trimmed by 4 bases and J by 5 bases, 1 base remained unmatched. The CDR3 DNA sequence: TGTGCCAGCAGTGGACAGGGTACCGGGGAGCTGTTTTTT. Translation: CASSGQGTGELFF. Drawing the rest from reference TRBV2 and TRBJ2-2, the complete variable domain is EPEVTQTPSHQVTQMGQEVILRCVPISNHLYFYWYRQILGQKVEFLVSFYNNEISEKSEIFDDQFSVERPDGSNFTLKIRSTKLEDSAMYFCASSGQGTGELFFGEGSRLTVL.

This chain links TRBV7-2 with TRBJ2-1; 15 nucleotides align to TRBD2. The CDR3 is made up of 16 amino acids. Trimming cost V 4 bases and J 10 bases; bases outside gene matches: 8. CDR1 and CDR2 from the germline V gene are SGHTA and FQGNSA. This chain's CDR3 is CASSWGLAGGSTEQFF. The CDR3 coding sequence is TGTGCCAGCAGCTGGGGACTAGCGGGGGGTTCGACGGAGCAGTTCTTC.

A word on this clone: The same CDR3 arises from other DNA sequences in this sample as well. This chain uses TRBV10-3 with TRBJ1-4; D might be TRBD1 (5 bases). The CDR3 loop spans 15 amino acids. V lost 0 bases and J lost 1, with 6 bases in between. CDR1 is ENHRY, CDR2 SYGVKD, per germline. The CDR3 here is CAISESGGTNEKLFF. Here the CDR3 DNA reads TGTGCCATCAGTGAGTCCGGGGGAACTAATGAAAAACTGTTTTTT.

The V gene is TRBV5-6, the J gene TRBJ2-1, with 11 bases aligning to TRBD2. Germline-derived CDR1 and CDR2 are SGHDT and YYEEEE. The CDR3 sequence is 16 residues long. J lost 3 bases, V lost 1 base, and 3 bases had no gene match. The CDR3 protein is CASSLKTSGDYNEQFF. CDR3 nucleotide sequence: TGTGCCAGCAGCTTGAAGACTAGCGGGGACTACAATGAGCAGTTCTTC. Using reference TRBV5-6 and TRBJ2-1 for the parts outside the CDR3, the full variable domain is DAGVTQSPTHLIKTRGQQVTLRCSPKSGHDTVSWYQQALGQGPQFIFQYYEEEERQRGNFPDRFSGHQFPNYSSELNVNALLLGDSALYLCASSLKTSGDYNEQFFGPGTRLTVL.

V gene TRBV30 combines with J gene TRBJ1-6; 8 positions match TRBD1. V trimming: 6 bases; J trimming: 8 bases; junction bases outside the gene matches: 12. Germline CDR1 and CDR2: GTSNPN and SVGIG (reference sequence). There are 15 residues in the CDR3. The CDR3 sequence: CACTQGQGGHSPLHF. CDR3 bases: TGTGCCTGTACCCAAGGACAGGGAGGACATTCACCCCTCCACTTT.

The rearrangement links TRBV10-3 to TRBJ1-4; weak D call: TRBD1 (6 bases). Trimming left V 8 bases short and J 3 bases short, with 10 bases between. This CDR3 region has 13 residues. CDR1 and CDR2 from the germline V gene are ENHRY and SYGVKD. CDR3 coding DNA: TGTGCCATCCAGGACAGCCCTAATGAAAAACTGTTTTTT. This gives the protein CAIQDSPNEKLFF.

The chain combines TRBV12-3 or TRBV12-4 with TRBJ1-5; TRBD1 is a possible D gene (5 bases). The CDR3 has 12 amino acids. V gave up 7 bases and J gave up 8 bases, with 12 bases separating them. The CDR3: CASTQGTKPQHF. For the CDR3, the DNA is TGTGCCAGCACTCAGGGTACCAAGCCCCAGCATTTT.

The V gene is TRBV5-1, the J gene TRBJ2-1, with D maybe TRBD1 (5 bases). This CDR3 spans 13 amino acids. Looked up from germline, CDR1 is SGHRS and CDR2 is YFSETQ. V was clipped by 0 bases and J by 4 bases, with 5 bases between them. CDR3 sequence reads: CASSLGQYNEQFF. In nucleotides, the CDR3 is TGCGCCAGCAGCTTGGGACAGTACAATGAGCAGTTCTTC.

The V gene is TRBV29-1, the J gene TRBJ2-2; 8 bases align to TRBD2. CDR1 and CDR2 from the germline V gene are SQVTM and ANQGSEA. The J segment lost 5 bases and the V segment lost 5 bases, leaving 10 bases of the junction unmatched. The CDR3 sequence is 15 residues long. The CDR3 region has the DNA TGCAGCGTTCCGGGCCCTAGCGGGCCTACCGGGGAGCTGTTTTTT. It codes for CSVPGPSGPTGELFF.

The V call is TRBV20-1, the J call TRBJ1-1; perhaps TRBD1 as D (5 bases). Germline CDR1 and CDR2: DFQATT and SNEGSKA (reference sequence). Trimming took 6 bases from V and 6 from J, leaving 11 bases between them. The CDR3 has 11 amino acids. Written as DNA, the CDR3 is TGCAGTGCGTTAGGGGTAGCTGAAGCTTTCTTT. This codes for CSALGVAEAFF.

This clone was picked up one time. The rearrangement joins TRBV18 to TRBJ1-5; D is perhaps TRBD1 (5 bases). CDR1 and CDR2 from the germline V gene are KGHSH and LQKENI. V lost 3 bases and J 6 bases, leaving 15 bases between the germline ends. The CDR3 is 15 amino acids. In DNA, the CDR3 is TGTGCCAGCTCACCGATAGACTTGGGGGGTCAGCCCCAGCATTTT. It codes for CASSPIDLGGQPQHF.

The chain's CDR3 is CASSLDRALRLNTEAFF. For the CDR3, the DNA is TGTGCCAGCAGCTTGGACAGGGCCCTAAGACTGAACACTGAAGCTTTCTTT. The V call is TRBV5-4, the J call TRBJ1-1, with a possible D match to TRBD1 (6 bases). The CDR3 is made up of 17 amino acids. Trimming removed 0 bases at V and 0 bases at J, with 15 bases between. Germline CDR1 SGHNT, CDR2 YYREEE (reference sequence).

The rearrangement joins TRBV6-6 to TRBJ2-1; TRBD2 matches at 8 bases. Germline CDR1 MNHNY, CDR2 SVGAGI (reference sequence). The CDR3 extends over 15 amino acids. V lost 2 bases, J lost 9 bases, and 9 bases stayed unmatched. The CDR3 is CASSYRRGALSEQFF. In DNA form, the CDR3 reads TGTGCCAGCAGTTACCGGCGGGGGGCCCTTAGTGAGCAGTTCTTC.

This rearrangement joins TRBV27 to TRBJ2-3; TRBD2 matches 9 bases. Unmatched junction bases numbered 7, after V lost 2 bases and J lost 1 base. Germline V lookup: CDR1 MNHEY, CDR2 SMNVEV (reference sequence). The CDR3 is made up of 17 amino acids. The CDR3 DNA reads as TGTGCCAGCAGTTTAATCGGCGGGGGGGCCGGCACAGATACGCAGTATTTT. Protein: CASSLIGGGAGTDTQYF.

V gene TRBV5-3 combines with J gene TRBJ1-1, with D hard to call. TRBV5-3 is treated as an ORF (open reading frame) with a function not yet certain. The CDR3 is made up of 12 amino acids. Trimming took off 10 bases at V and 4 bases at J, with 14 bases between the two ends. The CDR3 region is CAWKEGSTEAFF. The CDR3 DNA reads TGTGCCTGGAAAGAAGGGAGCACTGAAGCTTTCTTT.

The rearrangement joins TRBV6-5 to TRBJ1-1; 7 nucleotides agree with TRBD1. The CDR3 length is 14 residues. V lost 3 bases to trimming and J lost 4 bases; unmatched junction nucleotides: 5. Per the germline V gene, CDR1 is MNHEY and CDR2 is SVGAGI. In DNA form, the CDR3 reads TGTGCCAGCAGTTATAGTACAGGGGTCACTGAAGCTTTCTTT. It specifies CASSYSTGVTEAFF.

The chain uses TRBV18 and TRBJ1-3; 9 positions match TRBD1. Germline V CDR1 and CDR2: KGHSH, LQKENI. CDR3 length: 17 amino acids. The V segment lost 1 base and the J segment 1 base; nucleotides outside the gene matches: 5. The CDR3 protein is CASSPRGTGISGNTIYF. CDR3 sequence (DNA): TGTGCCAGCTCACCACGCGGGACAGGGATATCTGGAAACACCATATATTTT.

The rearrangement joins TRBV6-5 to TRBJ1-1; D possibly corresponds to TRBD1 (5 bases). V lost 8 bases and J 12 bases, leaving 19 bases between the germline ends. Germline-derived CDR1 and CDR2 are MNHEY and SVGAGI. This CDR3 has 12 amino acids. This chain's CDR3 is CASGSIGHRTFF. The CDR3 DNA reads TGTGCCAGCGGTTCAATCGGACATAGAACTTTCTTT.

This clone was seen just once. The genes are TRBV24-1 and TRBJ2-1; TRBD1 might be the D (5 bases). Trimming shortened V by 5 bases and J by 8 bases, and 9 bases separated the two germline ends. This CDR3 region has 12 residues. Germline assignment: CDR1 KGHDR and CDR2 SFDVKD. CDR3 DNA sequence: TGTGCCACCAGTGCCTGGGGCGATGAGCAGTTCTTC. It encodes CATSAWGDEQFF.

The V gene is TRBV4-3, the J gene TRBJ2-5, with TRBD2 matching over 10 bases. Germline trimming cut 4 bases from V and 1 base from J; bases unmatched to any gene: 9. This CDR3 comprises 17 residues. Germline CDR1 is LGHNA and CDR2 is YSLEER. Here the CDR3 reads CASSPQTSGLLQETQYF. The CDR3, as DNA: TGCGCCAGCAGCCCCCAGACTAGCGGGTTGCTCCAAGAGACCCAGTACTTC.

V and J are TRBV4-1 and TRBJ2-5; perhaps TRBD1 as D (6 bases). Per the germline V gene, CDR1 is MGHRA and CDR2 is YSYEKL. CDR3 size: 15 residues. The V end was cut by 3 bases, the J end by 5 bases, with 16 bases between. The CDR3 sequence is CASSHATGFVETQYF. CDR3 nucleotide sequence: TGCGCCAGCAGCCACGCCACAGGGTTTGTGGAGACCCAGTACTTC.